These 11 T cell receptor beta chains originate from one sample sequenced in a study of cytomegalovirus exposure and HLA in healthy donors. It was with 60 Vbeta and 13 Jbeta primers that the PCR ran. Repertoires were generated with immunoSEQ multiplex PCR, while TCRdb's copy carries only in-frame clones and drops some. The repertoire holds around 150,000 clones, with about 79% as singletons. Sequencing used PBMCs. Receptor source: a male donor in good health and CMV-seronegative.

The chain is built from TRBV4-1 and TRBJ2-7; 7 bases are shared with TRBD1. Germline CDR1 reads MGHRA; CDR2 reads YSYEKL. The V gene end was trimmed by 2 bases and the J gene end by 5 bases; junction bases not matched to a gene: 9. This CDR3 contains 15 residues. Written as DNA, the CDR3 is TGCGCCAGCAGCCAACTACCGACAGGGTCCCACGAGCAGTACTTC. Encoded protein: CASSQLPTGSHEQYF.

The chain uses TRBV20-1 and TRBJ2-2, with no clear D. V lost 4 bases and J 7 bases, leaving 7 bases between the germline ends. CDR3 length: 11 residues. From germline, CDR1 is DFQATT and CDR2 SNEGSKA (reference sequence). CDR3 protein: CSAIFGGELFF. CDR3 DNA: TGCAGTGCTATATTCGGCGGGGAGCTGTTTTTT.

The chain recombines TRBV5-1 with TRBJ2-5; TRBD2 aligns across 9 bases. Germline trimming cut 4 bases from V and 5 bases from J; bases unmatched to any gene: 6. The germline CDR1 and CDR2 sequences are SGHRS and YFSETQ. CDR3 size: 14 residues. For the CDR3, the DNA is TGCGCCAGCAGCGTATCTAGCGGGAAGGAGACCCAGTACTTC. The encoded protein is CASSVSSGKETQYF.

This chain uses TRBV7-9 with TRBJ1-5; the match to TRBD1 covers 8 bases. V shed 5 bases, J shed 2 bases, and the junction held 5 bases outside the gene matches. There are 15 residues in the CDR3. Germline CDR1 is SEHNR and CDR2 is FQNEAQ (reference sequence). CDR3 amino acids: CASSPGQGGNQPQHF. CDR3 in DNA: TGTGCCAGCAGCCCCGGACAGGGAGGCAATCAGCCCCAGCATTTT.

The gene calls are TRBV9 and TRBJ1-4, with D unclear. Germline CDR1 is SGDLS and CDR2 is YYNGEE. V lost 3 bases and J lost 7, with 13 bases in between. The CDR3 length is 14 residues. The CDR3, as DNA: TGTGCCAGCAGCGCCGTACTAAACGGTGAAAAACTGTTTTTT. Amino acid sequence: CASSAVLNGEKLFF. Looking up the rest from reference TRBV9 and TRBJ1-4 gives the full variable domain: DSGVTQTPKHLITATGQRVTLRCSPRSGDLSVYWYQQSLDQGLQFLIQYYNGEERAKGNILERFSAQQFPDLHSELNLSSLELGDSALYFCASSAVLNGEKLFFGSGTQLSVL.

This CDR3 reads CASSLDPGYNEQFF. The CDR3 DNA reads as TGTGCCAGCAGCTTAGATCCGGGCTACAATGAGCAGTTCTTC. The chain joins TRBV11-2 to TRBJ2-1, with D hard to call. Germline V lookup: CDR1 SGHAT, CDR2 FQNNGV. The CDR3 spans 14 residues. V gave up 0 bases and J gave up 3 bases, with 6 bases separating them.

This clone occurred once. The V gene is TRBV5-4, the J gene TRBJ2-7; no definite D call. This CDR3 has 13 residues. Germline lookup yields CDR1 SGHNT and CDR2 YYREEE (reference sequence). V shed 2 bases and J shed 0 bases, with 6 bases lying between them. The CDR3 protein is CASSFLSSYEQYF. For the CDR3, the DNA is TGTGCCAGCAGCTTTCTAAGCTCCTACGAGCAGTACTTC.

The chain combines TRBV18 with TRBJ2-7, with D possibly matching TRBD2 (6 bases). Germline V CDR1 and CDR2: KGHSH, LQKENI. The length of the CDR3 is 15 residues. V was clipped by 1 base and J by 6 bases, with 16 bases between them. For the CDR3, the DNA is TGTGCCAGCTCACCACTCGGCGGCTCGCGGGGCGAGCAGTACTTC. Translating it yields CASSPLGGSRGEQYF. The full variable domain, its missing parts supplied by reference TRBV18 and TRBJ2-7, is NAGVMQNPRHLVRRRGQEARLRCSPMKGHSHVYWYRQLPEEGLKFMVYLQKENIIDESGMPKERFSAEFPKEGPSILRIQQVVRGDSAAYFCASSPLGGSRGEQYFGPGTRLTVT.

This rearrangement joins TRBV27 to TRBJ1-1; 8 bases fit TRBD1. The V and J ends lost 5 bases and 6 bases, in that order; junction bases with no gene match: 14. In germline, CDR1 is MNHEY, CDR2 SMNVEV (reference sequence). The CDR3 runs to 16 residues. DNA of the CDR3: TGTGCCAGCAGTCCTCAGGGGGCGATCGGCGGCGCTGAAGCTTTCTTT. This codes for CASSPQGAIGGAEAFF.

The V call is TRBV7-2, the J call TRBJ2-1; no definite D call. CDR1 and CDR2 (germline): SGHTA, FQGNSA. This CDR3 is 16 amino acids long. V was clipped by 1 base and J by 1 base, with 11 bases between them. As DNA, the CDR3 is TGTGCCAGCAGCTTAGGAGGCGCGGAATCCTACAATGAGCAGTTCTTC. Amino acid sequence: CASSLGGAESYNEQFF. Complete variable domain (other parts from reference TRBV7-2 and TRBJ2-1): GAGVSQSPSNKVTEKGKDVELRCDPISGHTALYWYRQSLGQGLEFLIYFQGNSAPDKSGLPSDRFSAERTGGSVSTLTIQRTQQEDSAVYLCASSLGGAESYNEQFFGPGTRLTVL.

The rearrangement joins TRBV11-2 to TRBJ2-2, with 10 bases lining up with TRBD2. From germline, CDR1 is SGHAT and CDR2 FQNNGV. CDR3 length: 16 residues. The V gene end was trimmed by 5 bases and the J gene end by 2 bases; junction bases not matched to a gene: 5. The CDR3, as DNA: TGTGCCAGCAGCAGAATAGCGGGGGGCAACACCGGGGAGCTGTTTTTT. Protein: CASSRIAGGNTGELFF.